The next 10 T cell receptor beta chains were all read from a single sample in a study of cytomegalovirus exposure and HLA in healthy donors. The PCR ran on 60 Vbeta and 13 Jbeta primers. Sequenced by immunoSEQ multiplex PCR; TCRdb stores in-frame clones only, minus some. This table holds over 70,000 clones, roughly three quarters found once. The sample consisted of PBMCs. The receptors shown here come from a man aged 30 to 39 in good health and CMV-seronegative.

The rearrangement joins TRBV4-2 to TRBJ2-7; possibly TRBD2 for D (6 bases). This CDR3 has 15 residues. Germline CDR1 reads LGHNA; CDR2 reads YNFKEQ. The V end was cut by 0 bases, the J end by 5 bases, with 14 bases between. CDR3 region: CASSQERGTLHEQYF. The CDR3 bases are TGTGCCAGCAGCCAAGAGCGGGGTACTCTCCACGAGCAGTACTTC.

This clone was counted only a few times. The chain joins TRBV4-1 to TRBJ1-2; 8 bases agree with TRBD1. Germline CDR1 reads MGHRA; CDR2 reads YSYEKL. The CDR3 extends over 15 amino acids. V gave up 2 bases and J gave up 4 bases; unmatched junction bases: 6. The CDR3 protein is CASSQPGTGSYGYTF. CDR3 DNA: TGCGCCAGCAGCCAACCCGGGACAGGAAGCTATGGCTACACCTTC.

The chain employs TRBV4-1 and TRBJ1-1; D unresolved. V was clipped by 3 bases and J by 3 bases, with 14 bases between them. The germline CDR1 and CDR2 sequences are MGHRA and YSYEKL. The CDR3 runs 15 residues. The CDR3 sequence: CASSHNPNRDTEAFF. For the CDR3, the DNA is TGCGCCAGCAGCCATAACCCCAACCGAGACACTGAAGCTTTCTTT.

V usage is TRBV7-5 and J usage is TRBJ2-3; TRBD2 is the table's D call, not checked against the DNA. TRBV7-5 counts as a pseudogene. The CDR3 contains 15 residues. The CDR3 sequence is CARSTSARSTDTQYF. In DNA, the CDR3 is TGTGCCAGAAGCACTAGCGCCCGAAGCACAGATACGCAGTATTTT.

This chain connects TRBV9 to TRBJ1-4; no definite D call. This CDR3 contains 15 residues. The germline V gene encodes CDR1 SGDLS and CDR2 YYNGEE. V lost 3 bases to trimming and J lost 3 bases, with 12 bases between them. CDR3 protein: CASSAPDGANEKLFF. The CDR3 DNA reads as TGTGCCAGCAGCGCCCCCGACGGGGCTAATGAAAAACTGTTTTTT.

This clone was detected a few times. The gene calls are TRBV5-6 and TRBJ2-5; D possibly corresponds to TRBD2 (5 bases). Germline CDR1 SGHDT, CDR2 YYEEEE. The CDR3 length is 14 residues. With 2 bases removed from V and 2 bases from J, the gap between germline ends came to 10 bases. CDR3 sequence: CASSLTGRQETQYF. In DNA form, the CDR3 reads TGTGCCAGCAGCTTAACGGGGAGACAAGAGACCCAGTACTTC.

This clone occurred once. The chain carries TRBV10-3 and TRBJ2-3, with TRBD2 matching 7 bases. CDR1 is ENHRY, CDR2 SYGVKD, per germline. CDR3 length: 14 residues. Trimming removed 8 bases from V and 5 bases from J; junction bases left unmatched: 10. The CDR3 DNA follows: TGTGCCATCGGCCTAAGCGGGATTCTAGATACGCAGTATTTT. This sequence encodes CAIGLSGILDTQYF.

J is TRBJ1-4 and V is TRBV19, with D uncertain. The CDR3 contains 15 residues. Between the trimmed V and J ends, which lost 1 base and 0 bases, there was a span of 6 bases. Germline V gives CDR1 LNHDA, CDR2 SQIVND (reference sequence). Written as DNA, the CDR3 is TGTGCCAGTAGTATAGGCACAGCAACTAATGAAAAACTGTTTTTT. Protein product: CASSIGTATNEKLFF.

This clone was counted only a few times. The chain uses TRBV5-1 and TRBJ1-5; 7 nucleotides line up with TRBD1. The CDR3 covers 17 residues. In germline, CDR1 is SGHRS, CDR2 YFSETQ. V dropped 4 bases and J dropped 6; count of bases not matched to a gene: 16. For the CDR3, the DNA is TGCGCCAGCAGCCCAATCCCCCTCGACAGGGCGGCTCAGCCCCAGCATTTT. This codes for CASSPIPLDRAAQPQHF.

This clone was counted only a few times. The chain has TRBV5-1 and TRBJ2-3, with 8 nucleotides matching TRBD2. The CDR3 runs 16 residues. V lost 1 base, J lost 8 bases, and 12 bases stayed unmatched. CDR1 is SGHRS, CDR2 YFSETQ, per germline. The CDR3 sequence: CASSLILRGGSGTQYF. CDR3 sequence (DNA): TGCGCCAGCAGCTTGATCCTCCGGGGGGGCAGTGGTACGCAGTATTTT. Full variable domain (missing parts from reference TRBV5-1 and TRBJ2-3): KAGVTQTPRYLIKTRGQQVTLSCSPISGHRSVSWYQQTPGQGLQFLFEYFSETQRNKGNFPGRFSGRQFSNSRSEMNVSTLELGDSALYLCASSLILRGGSGTQYFGPGTRLTVL.